This T cell receptor (beta chain) was identified during a study of T cells after yellow fever vaccination. Study information: SMART-Seq v4 Ultra Low Input prepared the low-cell-number fractions. Broader study findings: Most clones from primary vaccination resurfaced after the booster (approximately 96% CD4, 70% to 90% CD8). Any FACS-sorted repertoire could hold abundant clonotypes that contaminate it from the bulk population.

The study made its TCR cDNA through 5'RACE template switching. That step introduced a universal primer site along with UMIs. MiXCR, applied by TCRdb to the 5' RACE reads, yields one record per CDR3 protein. The data hold about 340,000 distinct CDR3 sequences, with approximately 13% observed a single time. In the case of this clonotype: Its target is not known.

The specimen was CD4+ T cells sorted from PBMCs, collected 15 days after the yellow fever booster vaccination. The TCR sequence derives from a man between 18 and 29 years old who received the YFV17D yellow fever vaccine.

In nucleotides, the CDR3 is TGCAGTGCTAGAGATCTCAGTTATAGCAATCAGCCCCAGCATTTT. Residues: CSARDLSYSNQPQHF. The rearrangement uses TRBV20-1 and TRBJ1-5; D is uncertain. CDR3 length: 15 amino acids. The ends were cut back, 0 bases at V and 0 bases at J, with 9 bases in the middle. Germline V lookup: CDR1 DFQATT, CDR2 SNEGSKA (reference sequence).